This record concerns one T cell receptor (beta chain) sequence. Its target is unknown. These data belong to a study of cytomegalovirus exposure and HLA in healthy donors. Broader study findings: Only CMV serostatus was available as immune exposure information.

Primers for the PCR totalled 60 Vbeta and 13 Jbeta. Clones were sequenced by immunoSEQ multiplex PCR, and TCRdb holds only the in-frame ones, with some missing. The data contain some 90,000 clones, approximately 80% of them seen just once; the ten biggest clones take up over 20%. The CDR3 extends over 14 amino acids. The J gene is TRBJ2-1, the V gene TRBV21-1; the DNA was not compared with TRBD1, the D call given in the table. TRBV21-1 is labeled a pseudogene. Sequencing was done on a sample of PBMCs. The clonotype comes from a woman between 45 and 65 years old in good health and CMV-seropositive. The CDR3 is CASSKGALVDEQFF. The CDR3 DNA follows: TGTGCCAGCAGCAAAGGGGCCCTGGTCGATGAGCAGTTCTTC.